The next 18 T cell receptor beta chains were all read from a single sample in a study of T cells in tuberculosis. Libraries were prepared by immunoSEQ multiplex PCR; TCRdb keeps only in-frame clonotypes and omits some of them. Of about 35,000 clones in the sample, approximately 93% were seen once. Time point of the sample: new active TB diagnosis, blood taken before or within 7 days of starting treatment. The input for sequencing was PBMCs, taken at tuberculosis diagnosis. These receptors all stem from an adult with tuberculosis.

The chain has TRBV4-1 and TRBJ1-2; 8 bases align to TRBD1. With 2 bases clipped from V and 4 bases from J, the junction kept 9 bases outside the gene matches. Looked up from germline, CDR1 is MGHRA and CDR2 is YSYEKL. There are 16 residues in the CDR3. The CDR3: CASSQLSSQGAYGYTF. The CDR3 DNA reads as TGCGCCAGCAGCCAACTTTCCTCTCAGGGGGCCTATGGCTACACCTTC.

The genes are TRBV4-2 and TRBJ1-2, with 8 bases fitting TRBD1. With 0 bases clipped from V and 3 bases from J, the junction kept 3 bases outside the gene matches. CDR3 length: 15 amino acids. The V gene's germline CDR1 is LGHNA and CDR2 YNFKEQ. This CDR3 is CASSQEDRGHYGYTF. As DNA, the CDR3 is TGTGCCAGCAGCCAAGAAGACAGGGGCCACTATGGCTACACCTTC.

CDR3 protein: CASSFQQGQGQETQYF. CDR3 bases: TGCGCCAGCAGCTTTCAGCAGGGACAGGGACAAGAGACCCAGTACTTC. The chain has TRBV5-1 and TRBJ2-5, with 9 positions matching TRBD1. Germline CDR1 is SGHRS and CDR2 is YFSETQ. J was trimmed by 2 bases and V by 2 bases; bases with no gene match: 7. The CDR3 has 16 residues.

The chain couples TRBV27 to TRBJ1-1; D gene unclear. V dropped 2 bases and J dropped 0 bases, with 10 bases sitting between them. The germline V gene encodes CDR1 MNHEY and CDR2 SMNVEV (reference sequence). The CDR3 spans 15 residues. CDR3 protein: CASSLSEALNTEAFF. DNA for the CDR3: TGTGCCAGCAGTTTAAGCGAGGCGTTGAACACTGAAGCTTTCTTT.

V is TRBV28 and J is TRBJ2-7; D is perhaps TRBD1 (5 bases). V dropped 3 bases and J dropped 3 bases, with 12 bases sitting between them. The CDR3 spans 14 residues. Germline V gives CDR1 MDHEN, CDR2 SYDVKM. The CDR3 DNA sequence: TGTGCCAGCAGTTTCCCAAGGGGTGGCTACGAGCAGTACTTC. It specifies CASSFPRGGYEQYF.

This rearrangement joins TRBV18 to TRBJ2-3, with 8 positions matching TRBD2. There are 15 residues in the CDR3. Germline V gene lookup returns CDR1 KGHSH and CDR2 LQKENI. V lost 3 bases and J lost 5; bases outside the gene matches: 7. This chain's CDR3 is CASSPPAGGEDTQYF. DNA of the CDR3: TGTGCCAGCTCACCCCCGGCGGGAGGTGAAGATACGCAGTATTTT.

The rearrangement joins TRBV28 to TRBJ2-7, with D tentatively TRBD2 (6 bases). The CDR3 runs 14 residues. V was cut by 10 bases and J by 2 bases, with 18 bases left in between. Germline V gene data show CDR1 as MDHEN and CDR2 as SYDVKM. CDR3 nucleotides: TGTGCCACCGCCTGGCGGGGCGGGACCTACGAGCAGTACTTC. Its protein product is CATAWRGGTYEQYF. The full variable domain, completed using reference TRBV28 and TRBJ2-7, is DVKVTQSSRYLVKRTGEKVFLECVQDMDHENMFWYRQDPGLGLRLIYFSYDVKMKEKGDIPEGYSVSREKKERFSLILESASTNQTSMYLCATAWRGGTYEQYFGPGTRLTVT.

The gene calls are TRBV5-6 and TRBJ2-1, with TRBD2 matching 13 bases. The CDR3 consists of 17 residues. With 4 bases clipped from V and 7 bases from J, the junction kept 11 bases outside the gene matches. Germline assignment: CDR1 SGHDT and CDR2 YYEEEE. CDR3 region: CASSPWTSGGFRNEQFF. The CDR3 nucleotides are TGTGCCAGCAGCCCCTGGACTAGCGGGGGTTTTAGGAATGAGCAGTTCTTC.

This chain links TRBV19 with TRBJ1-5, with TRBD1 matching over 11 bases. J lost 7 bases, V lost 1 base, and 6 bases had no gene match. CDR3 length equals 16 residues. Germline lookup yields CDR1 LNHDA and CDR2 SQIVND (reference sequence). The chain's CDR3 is CASSIASGTGGQPQHF. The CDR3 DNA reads TGTGCCAGTAGTATAGCCTCCGGGACAGGGGGGCAGCCCCAGCATTTT.

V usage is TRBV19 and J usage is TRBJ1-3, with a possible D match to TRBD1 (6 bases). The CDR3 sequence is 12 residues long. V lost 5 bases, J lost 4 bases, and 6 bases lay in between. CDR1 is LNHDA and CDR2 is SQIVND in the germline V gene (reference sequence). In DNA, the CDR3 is TGTGCCAGTAGTGGACAGGGAAACACCATATATTTT. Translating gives CASSGQGNTIYF.

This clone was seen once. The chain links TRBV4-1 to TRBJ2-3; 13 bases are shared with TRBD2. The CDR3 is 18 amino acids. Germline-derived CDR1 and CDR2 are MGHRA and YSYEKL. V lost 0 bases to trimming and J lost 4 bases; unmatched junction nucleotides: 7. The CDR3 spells CASSQDLLAGGRADTQYF. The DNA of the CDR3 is TGCGCCAGCAGCCAAGACCTACTAGCGGGGGGGCGAGCAGATACGCAGTATTTT.

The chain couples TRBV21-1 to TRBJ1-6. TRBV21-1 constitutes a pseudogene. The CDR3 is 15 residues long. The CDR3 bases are TGTGCCAGCAGCAAAGAGAATTCGGGGTTCTCACCCCTCCACTTT. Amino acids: CASSKENSGFSPLHF.

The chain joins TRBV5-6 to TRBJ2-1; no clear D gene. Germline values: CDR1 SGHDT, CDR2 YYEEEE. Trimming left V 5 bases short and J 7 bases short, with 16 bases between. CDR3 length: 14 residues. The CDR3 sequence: CASSPAGPRNEQFF. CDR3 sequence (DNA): TGTGCCAGCAGTCCCGCCGGTCCCCGAAATGAGCAGTTCTTC. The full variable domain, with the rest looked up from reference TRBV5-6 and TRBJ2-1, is DAGVTQSPTHLIKTRGQQVTLRCSPKSGHDTVSWYQQALGQGPQFIFQYYEEEERQRGNFPDRFSGHQFPNYSSELNVNALLLGDSALYLCASSPAGPRNEQFFGPGTRLTVL.

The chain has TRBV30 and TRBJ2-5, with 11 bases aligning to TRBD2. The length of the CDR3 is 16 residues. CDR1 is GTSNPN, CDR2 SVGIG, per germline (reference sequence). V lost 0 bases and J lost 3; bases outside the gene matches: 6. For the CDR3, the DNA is TGTGCCTGGAGTGTCCGTGGGACTAGCGGTAAAGAGACCCAGTACTTC. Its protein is CAWSVRGTSGKETQYF.

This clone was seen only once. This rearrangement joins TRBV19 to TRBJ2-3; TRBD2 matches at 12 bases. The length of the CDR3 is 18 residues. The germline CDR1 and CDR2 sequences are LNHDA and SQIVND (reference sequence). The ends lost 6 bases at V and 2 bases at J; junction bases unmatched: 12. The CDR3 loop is CASSRAGTSGGFTDTQYF. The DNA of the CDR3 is TGTGCCAGTAGCCGCGCCGGAACTAGCGGGGGGTTCACAGATACGCAGTATTTT. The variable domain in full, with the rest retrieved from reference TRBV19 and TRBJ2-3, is DGGITQSPKYLFRKEGQNVTLSCEQNLNHDAMYWYRQDPGQGLRLIYYSQIVNDFQKGDIAEGYSVSREKKESFPLTVTSAQKNPTAFYLCASSRAGTSGGFTDTQYFGPGTRLTVL.

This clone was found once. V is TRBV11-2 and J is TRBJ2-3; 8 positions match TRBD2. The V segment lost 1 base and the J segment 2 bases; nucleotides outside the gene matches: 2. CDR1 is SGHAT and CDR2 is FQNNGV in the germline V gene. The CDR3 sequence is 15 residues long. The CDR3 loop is CASSLVGLATDTQYF. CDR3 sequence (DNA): TGTGCCAGCAGCTTAGTAGGACTAGCCACAGATACGCAGTATTTT.

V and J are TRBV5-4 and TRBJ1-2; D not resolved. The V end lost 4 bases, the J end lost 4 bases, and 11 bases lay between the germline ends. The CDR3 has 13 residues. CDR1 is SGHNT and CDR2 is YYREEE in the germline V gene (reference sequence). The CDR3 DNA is TGTGCCAGCAGCGCGGGGTTGGGCTATGGCTACACCTTC. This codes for CASSAGLGYGYTF.

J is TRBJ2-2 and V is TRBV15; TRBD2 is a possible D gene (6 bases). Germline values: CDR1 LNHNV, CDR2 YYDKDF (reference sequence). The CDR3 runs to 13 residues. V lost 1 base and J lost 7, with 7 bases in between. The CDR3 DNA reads TGTGCCACCAGCAGAGTAGCGGACGGGGAGCTGTTTTTT. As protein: CATSRVADGELFF.